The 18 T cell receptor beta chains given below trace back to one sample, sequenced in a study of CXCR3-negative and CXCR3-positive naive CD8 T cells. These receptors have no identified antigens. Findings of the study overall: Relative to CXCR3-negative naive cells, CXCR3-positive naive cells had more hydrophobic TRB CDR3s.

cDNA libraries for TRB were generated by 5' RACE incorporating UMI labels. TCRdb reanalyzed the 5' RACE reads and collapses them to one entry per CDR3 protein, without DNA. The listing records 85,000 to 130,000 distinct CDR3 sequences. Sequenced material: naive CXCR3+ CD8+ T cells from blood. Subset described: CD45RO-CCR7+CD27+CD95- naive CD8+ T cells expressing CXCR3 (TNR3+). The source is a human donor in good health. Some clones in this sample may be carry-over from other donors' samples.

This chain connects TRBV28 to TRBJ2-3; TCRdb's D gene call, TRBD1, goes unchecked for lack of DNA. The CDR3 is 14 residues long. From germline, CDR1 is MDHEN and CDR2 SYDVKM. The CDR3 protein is CASSTRTDTDTQYF.

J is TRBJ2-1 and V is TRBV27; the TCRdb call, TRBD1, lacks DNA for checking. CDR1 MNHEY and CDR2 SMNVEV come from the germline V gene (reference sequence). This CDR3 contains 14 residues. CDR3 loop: CASTSGVTYNEQFF.

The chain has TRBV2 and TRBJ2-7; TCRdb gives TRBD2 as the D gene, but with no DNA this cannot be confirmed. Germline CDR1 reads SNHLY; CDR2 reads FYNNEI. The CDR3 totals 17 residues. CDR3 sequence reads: CASSEGFGAGRGYEQYF.

The chain's CDR3 is CASRRQNANYGYTF. This chain links TRBV28 with TRBJ1-2. The CDR3 length is 14 residues. Germline V lookup: CDR1 MDHEN, CDR2 SYDVKM.

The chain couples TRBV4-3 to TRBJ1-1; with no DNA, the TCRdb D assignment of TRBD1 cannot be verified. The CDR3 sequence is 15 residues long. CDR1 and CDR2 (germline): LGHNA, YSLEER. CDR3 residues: CASSQGAGGVTEAFF.

This CDR3 is CASSIGQGLYEQYF. The chain joins TRBV12-3 or TRBV12-4 to TRBJ2-7; TCRdb lists TRBD1, though no DNA is available to test this call. The CDR3 has 14 amino acids.

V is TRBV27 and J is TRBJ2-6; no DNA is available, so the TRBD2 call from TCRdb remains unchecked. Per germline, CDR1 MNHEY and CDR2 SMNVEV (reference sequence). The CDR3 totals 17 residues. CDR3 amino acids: CASSSGGNVYGANVLTF.

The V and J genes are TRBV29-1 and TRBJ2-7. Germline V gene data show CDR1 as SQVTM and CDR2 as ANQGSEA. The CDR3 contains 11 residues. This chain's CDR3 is CSATGPYEQYF.

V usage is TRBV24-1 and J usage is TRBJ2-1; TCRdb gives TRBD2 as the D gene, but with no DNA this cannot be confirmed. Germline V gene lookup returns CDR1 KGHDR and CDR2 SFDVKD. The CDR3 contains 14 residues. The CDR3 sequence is CATSLSGDNNEQFF.

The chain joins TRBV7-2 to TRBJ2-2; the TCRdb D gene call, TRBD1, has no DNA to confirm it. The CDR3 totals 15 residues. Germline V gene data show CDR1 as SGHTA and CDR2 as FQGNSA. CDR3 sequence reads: CASTGTGMNTGELFF.

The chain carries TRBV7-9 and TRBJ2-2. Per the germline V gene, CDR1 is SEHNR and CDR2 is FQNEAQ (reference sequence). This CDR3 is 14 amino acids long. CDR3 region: CASSSQHNTGELFF.

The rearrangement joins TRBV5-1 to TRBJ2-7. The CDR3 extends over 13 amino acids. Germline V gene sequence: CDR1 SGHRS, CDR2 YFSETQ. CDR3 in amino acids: CASSLALGYEQYF.

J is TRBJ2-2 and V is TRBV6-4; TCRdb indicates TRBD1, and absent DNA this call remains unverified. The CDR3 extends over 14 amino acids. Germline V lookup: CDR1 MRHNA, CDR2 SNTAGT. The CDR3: CASKRTGDTGELFF.

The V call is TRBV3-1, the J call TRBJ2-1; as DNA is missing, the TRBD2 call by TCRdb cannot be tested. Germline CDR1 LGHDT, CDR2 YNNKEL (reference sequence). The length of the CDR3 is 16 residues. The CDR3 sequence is CASSQEVSGLAGGRFF.

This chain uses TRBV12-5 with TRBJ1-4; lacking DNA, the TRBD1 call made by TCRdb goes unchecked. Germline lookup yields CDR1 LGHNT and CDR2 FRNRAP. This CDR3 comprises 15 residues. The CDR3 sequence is CASGIYDRDDEKLFF.

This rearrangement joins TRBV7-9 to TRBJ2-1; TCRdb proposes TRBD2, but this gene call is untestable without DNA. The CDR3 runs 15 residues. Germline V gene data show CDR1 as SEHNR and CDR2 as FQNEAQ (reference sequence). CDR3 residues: CASSLVGSGHNEQFF.

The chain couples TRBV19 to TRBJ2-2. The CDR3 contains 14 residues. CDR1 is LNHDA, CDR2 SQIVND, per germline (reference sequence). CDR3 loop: CASRTDSNTGELFF.

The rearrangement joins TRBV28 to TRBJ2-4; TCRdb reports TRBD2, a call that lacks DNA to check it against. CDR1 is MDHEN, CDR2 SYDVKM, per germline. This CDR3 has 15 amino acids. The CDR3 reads CASSFPGRTKNIQYF.